This is a list of T cell receptor beta chains from one sample in a study of cytomegalovirus exposure and HLA in healthy donors. Assay: immunoSEQ multiplex PCR; the TCRdb copy retains only in-frame clones and omits some. This table holds 250,000 to 350,000 clones, 86% found once. Sequencing was performed on PBMCs. The receptor source for this set is a man between 35 and 55 years old in good health and CMV-seropositive. The CDR3 runs from the conserved cysteine through the conserved F or W. D genes are given only for firm matches. The size entry is marked missing in some rows and otherwise reads once, few, many or a size class.

size	V	length	D	J	DNA	CDR3
-	TRBV5-1	15	TRBD2	TRBJ2-1	TGCGCCAGCAGCTTGGGGCGGGAGACCTACAATGAGCAGTTCTTC	CASSLGRETYNEQFF
once	TRBV7-9	13	TRBD1	TRBJ1-2	TGTGCCAGCAGCTTTGACAGGGGGCGCGGGTCGACCTTC	CASSFDRGRGSTF
-	TRBV9	17	TRBD1	TRBJ1-3	TGTGCCAGCAGCCTTACCTCCGGACAGGGCACTGGAAACACCATATATTTT	CASSLTSGQGTGNTIYF
few	TRBV6-5	16	-	TRBJ1-2	TGTGCCAGCAGTTACTCGATTCCAGGCCCTAACTATGGCTACACCTTC	CASSYSIPGPNYGYTF
-	TRBV9	12	-	TRBJ1-2	TGTGCCAGCAGCGTAGGGGGGCAGGGCTACACCTTC	CASSVGGQGYTF
-	TRBV7-2	13	-	TRBJ1-1	TGTGCCAGCAGCTCCTATTTGAACACTGAAGCTTTCTTT	CASSSYLNTEAFF
-	TRBV2	15	TRBD1	TRBJ1-4	TGTGCCAGCAGTCGACAGGGGACAACTAATGAAAAACTGTTTTTT	CASSRQGTTNEKLFF
many	TRBV7-2	13	TRBD1	TRBJ2-7	TGTGCCACCAGACAGGGGGTTTCCTACGAGCAGTACTTC	CATRQGVSYEQYF
-	TRBV11-2	15	TRBD2	TRBJ2-1	TGTGCCAGCAGCTCAGCGGGAGAAAGGTGGGATGAGCAGTTCTTC	CASSSAGERWDEQFF
-	TRBV5-4	15	-	TRBJ1-3	TGTGCCAGCAGCTTGGAAGGCGGCTCTGGAAACACCATATATTTT	CASSLEGGSGNTIYF
-	TRBV25-1	16	TRBD2	TRBJ2-5	TGTGCCAGCAGTGAATGGCGACTAGCGGGACGTGAGACCCAGTACTTC	CASSEWRLAGRETQYF
-	TRBV2	15	TRBD1	TRBJ2-7	TGTGCCAGCAGGACCCCGGGACAGGGCTCCTACGAGCAGTACTTC	CASRTPGQGSYEQYF
-	TRBV10-3	14	-	TRBJ2-7	TGTGCCATCAGGGGGGGGGCGGGAACCTACGAGCAGTACTTC	CAIRGGAGTYEQYF
-	TRBV7-3	14	TRBD1	TRBJ2-2	TGTGCCAGCAGCCAGGACAGGGGGCACGGGGAGCTGTTTTTT	CASSQDRGHGELFF
-	TRBV13	15	TRBD1	TRBJ1-5	TGTGCCAGCAGCTTAGCAGGGGGCGCTGGTCAGCCCCAGCATTTT	CASSLAGGAGQPQHF
-	TRBV7-8	17	-	TRBJ2-3	TGTGCCAGCAACCGCGGGGTAGCGGAAACCCCCACGGATACGCAGTATTTT	CASNRGVAETPTDTQYF
-	TRBV19	13	-	TRBJ1-1	TGTGCCAGTAGTGTTACAGGGAACACTGAAGCTTTCTTT	CASSVTGNTEAFF
-	TRBV10-3	12	-	TRBJ2-7	TGTGCCAGCGCCTGGGGGGACGGCGAGCAGTACTTC	CASAWGDGEQYF
-	TRBV25-1	14	TRBD1	TRBJ2-3	TGTGCCAGCAGTGAATATACAGGGGCAGATACGCAGTATTTT	CASSEYTGADTQYF
-	TRBV2	15	-	TRBJ2-7	TGTGCCAGCAGTGAACTAAGCGGAGCCTCCTACGAGCAGTACTTC	CASSELSGASYEQYF
-	TRBV27	19	TRBD2	TRBJ2-1	TGTGCCAGCAGTCAATTTCTAGCGGGAGCATTTTGGGTCTTCAATGAGCAGTTCTTC	CASSQFLAGAFWVFNEQFF
-	TRBV19	13	TRBD2	TRBJ2-5	TGTGCCAGTAGCGGGAGGGCCTGGGAGACCCAGTACTTC	CASSGRAWETQYF
-	TRBV2	18	-	TRBJ1-5	TGTGCCAGCAGCAACTGGCTTTCTCACCGGGACACTAATCAGCCCCAGCATTTT	CASSNWLSHRDTNQPQHF
few	TRBV4-3	16	-	TRBJ1-4	TGCGCCAGCAGCCAAGTGTGGCGGGGAACTAATGAAAAACTGTTTTTT	CASSQVWRGTNEKLFF
-	TRBV5-8	13	-	TRBJ2-1	TGTGCCAGCAGCCCCCTGAAGGGGAATGAGCAGTTCTTC	CASSPLKGNEQFF
-	TRBV18	16	TRBD1	TRBJ2-1	TGTGCCAGCTCACCAGTGGGACAGGGATCCTACAATGAGCAGTTCTTC	CASSPVGQGSYNEQFF
-	TRBV14	11	-	TRBJ2-1	TGTGCCAGCAGCCTTAGCGGTGAGCAGTTCTTC	CASSLSGEQFF
-	TRBV13	18	TRBD1	TRBJ1-1	TGTGCCAGCAGCTTAGTGGCCCAGGGGGCAGGGGAGAACACTGAAGCTTTCTTT	CASSLVAQGAGENTEAFF
-	TRBV4-3	14	-	TRBJ2-7	TGCGCCAGCAGCCAGGGGGGACAGCCCTACGAGCAGTACTTC	CASSQGGQPYEQYF
-	TRBV7-9	14	TRBD2	TRBJ2-2	TGTGCCAAGGCACCTAGCGGGACAACCGGGGAGCTGTTTTTT	CAKAPSGTTGELFF
-	TRBV19	15	-	TRBJ1-3	TGTGCCAGTAGTGACGGGGGACTCTCTGGAAACACCATATATTTT	CASSDGGLSGNTIYF
-	TRBV19	14	-	TRBJ2-1	TGTGCCAGTCGGACAGACCGTACCTACAATGAGCAGTTCTTC	CASRTDRTYNEQFF
-	TRBV10-1	17	-	TRBJ2-3	TGCGCCAGCAGTGAGTCCTCGTCAGGGGGGAGTACAGATACGCAGTATTTT	CASSESSSGGSTDTQYF
-	TRBV19	11	-	TRBJ2-3	TGTGCCAGTACAGGGACAGATACGCAGTATTTT	CASTGTDTQYF
few	TRBV7-3	14	-	TRBJ1-1	TGTGCCAGCAGCTCGAACGGGGGGGTCACTGAAGCTTTCTTT	CASSSNGGVTEAFF
once	TRBV27	13	-	TRBJ2-2	TGTGCCAGCAGTTTCTCTTTTACCGGGGAGCTGTTTTTT	CASSFSFTGELFF
few	TRBV7-2	18	TRBD2	TRBJ2-5	TGTGCCAGCAGCCACGGGACTAGCGGGAGGGCCGGGGGAGAGACCCAGTACTTC	CASSHGTSGRAGGETQYF
-	TRBV14	17	TRBD2	TRBJ2-7	TGTGCCAGCAGCCAAGGGCCCCGAAGCGGGAGTAGTTACGAGCAGTACTTC	CASSQGPRSGSSYEQYF
once	TRBV6-5	14	TRBD1	TRBJ1-5	TGTGCCAGCAGAACCGGACAGGGTAGTTCGCCCCAGCATTTT	CASRTGQGSSPQHF
-	TRBV5-6	15	TRBD2	TRBJ2-1	TGTGCCAGCAGCTTGCGGGAGGGCCTCTGGGGTGAGCAGTTCTTC	CASSLREGLWGEQFF
-	TRBV7-9	16	-	TRBJ2-5	TGTGCCAGCAGCTCATCCCAGGGAACGGTACGGGAGACCCAGTACTTC	CASSSSQGTVRETQYF
-	TRBV18	15	TRBD1	TRBJ1-5	TGTGCCAGCTCACCCCTCGGACAGGGAAATCAGCCCCAGCATTTT	CASSPLGQGNQPQHF
few	TRBV2	13	-	TRBJ1-3	TGTGCCAGCAGAGCGGACGCTGGAAACACCATATATTTT	CASRADAGNTIYF
-	TRBV2	15	TRBD2	TRBJ2-1	TGTGCCAGCAGTTATAGCGGGAGCTCCTACAATGAGCAGTTCTTC	CASSYSGSSYNEQFF
-	TRBV6-5	16	TRBD2	TRBJ2-2	TGTGCCAGCAGTTACCTAGCGGGAGAGGTTGCCGGGGAGCTGTTTTTT	CASSYLAGEVAGELFF
-	TRBV19	15	-	TRBJ1-5	TGTGCCAGTAGTATTTGGGGGGGATCGTTCCAGCCCCAGCATTTT	CASSIWGGSFQPQHF
-	TRBV5-5	11	-	TRBJ2-7	TGTGCCAGCAGCTTGTATTACGAGCAGTACTTC	CASSLYYEQYF
-	TRBV4-2	15	TRBD2	TRBJ2-7	TGTGCCAGCAGCGACCGGGGACTAGGAAGGCGCGAGCAGTACTTC	CASSDRGLGRREQYF
few	TRBV6-5	13	TRBD1	TRBJ1-4	TGTGCCAGCAGTAGGACAGGAGGTGAAAAACTGTTTTTT	CASSRTGGEKLFF
-	TRBV5-1	14	-	TRBJ2-3	TGCGCCAGCAGCGTCGGACAGAACACAGATACGCAGTATTTT	CASSVGQNTDTQYF